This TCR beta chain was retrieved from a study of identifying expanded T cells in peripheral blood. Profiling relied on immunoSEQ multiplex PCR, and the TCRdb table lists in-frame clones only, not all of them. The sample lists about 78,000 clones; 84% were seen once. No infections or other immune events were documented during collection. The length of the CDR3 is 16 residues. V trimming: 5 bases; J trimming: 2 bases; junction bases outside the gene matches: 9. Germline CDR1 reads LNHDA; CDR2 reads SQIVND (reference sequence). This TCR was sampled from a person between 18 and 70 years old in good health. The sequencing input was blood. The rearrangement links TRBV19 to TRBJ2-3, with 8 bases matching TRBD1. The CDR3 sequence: CASSGQGPQYTDTQYF. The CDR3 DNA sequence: TGTGCCAGTAGTGGACAGGGCCCTCAGTACACAGATACGCAGTATTTT. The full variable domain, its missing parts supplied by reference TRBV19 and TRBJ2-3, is DGGITQSPKYLFRKEGQNVTLSCEQNLNHDAMYWYRQDPGQGLRLIYYSQIVNDFQKGDIAEGYSVSREKKESFPLTVTSAQKNPTAFYLCASSGQGPQYTDTQYFGPGTRLTVL.